This T cell receptor beta chain was sequenced for a study of regulatory T cells in long-lasting Graves disease. CDR1 is SGHTA and CDR2 is FQGNSA in the germline V gene. Trimming removed 1 base from V and 2 bases from J; junction bases left unmatched: 2. This CDR3 is 16 amino acids long. This clonotype has ten or more counts. The time point here: persistent/refractory GD, antithyroid drugs over 5 years with positive TRAb. RNA from PBMCs was the source of the TCR library. The authors built TCR beta libraries using iRepertoire HTBI primers and Arm-PCR of CDR3 regions. MiXCR, applied by TCRdb to the multiplex PCR reads, yields one record per CDR3 protein. The repertoire includes about 290,000 distinct CDR3 sequences, 20% to 25% of them detected once, and roughly three fifths sits in the top ten.

The clonotype comes from a female donor with Graves disease. The rearrangement links TRBV7-2 to TRBJ2-2, with 9 bases matching TRBD2. The sequenced sample was peripheral blood mononuclear cells (PBMCs), obtained when the disease was refractory, from a patient treated with antithyroid drugs. The DNA of the CDR3 is TGTGCCAGCAGCTTAGGCGGGAGGGCCAACACCGGGGAGCTGTTTTTT. Translation: CASSLGGRANTGELFF.